This TCR beta chain stems from a study of blood T cell repertoires in COVID-19. In the study overall: Samples representing acute and convalescent COVID-19 were sourced from the United States, Italy and Spain. Nucleic acid was either cDNA or gDNA, and it came from T cells, B-cell-depleted T cells, or PBMCs.

Trimming stripped 4 bases from V and 3 bases from J, with 10 bases between. The germline V gene encodes CDR1 SEHNR and CDR2 FQNEAQ (reference sequence). The CDR3 runs to 14 residues. This clone was detected only once. Sequencing was performed with immunoSEQ multiplex PCR; in TCRdb, only in-frame clones are kept and a portion is missing. The sample has about 60,000 clones, about 88% seen once; the top ten hold roughly an eighth. This TCR was sampled from a woman aged 55-70 years with active COVID-19. The chain links TRBV7-9 to TRBJ1-3, with D unclear. Material: peripheral blood. The CDR3 bases are TGTGCCAGCAGCTCCGAGGCGGGTGGAAACACCATATATTTT. Amino acids: CASSSEAGGNTIYF. The full variable domain, in which reference TRBV7-9 and TRBJ1-3 provide the parts outside the CDR3, is DTGVSQNPRHKITKRGQNVTFRCDPISEHNRLYWYRQTLGQGPEFLTYFQNEAQLEKSRLLSDRFSAERPKGSFSTLEIQRTEQGDSAMYLCASSSEAGGNTIYFGEGSWLTVV.